This T cell receptor beta chain was documented in a study of blood T cell repertoires in COVID-19 (TCRdb year 2020). About the full investigation: Collaborator samples came from the United States, Italy and Spain and covered acute and convalescent phases of COVID-19. HLA class I and class II types, where available, came from metadata supplied by the sample provider rather than from assay-based typing. Samples were obtained from the ongoing ImmuneRACE study (first 160 participants) and from 1,254 subjects provided by 6 global collaborators. The prospective study material was composed of cDNA or gDNA derived from T cells, B-cell-depleted T cells, or PBMCs. The repertoires were made available in a free public database intended to serve as a resource for research on the immune response to SARS-CoV-2. Sample metadata almost always included a de-identified subject ID, COVID-19 status, age in years and sex. The dataset comprised deeply sampled blood TCRbeta repertoires from subjects exposed to, actively infected with, or recovered from COVID-19. What the authors observed across the whole study: The quantity of clinical and demographic metadata differed by source and by participant and was supplied without curation.

Each collaborating institution followed its own protocols to collect whole blood in K2EDTA tubes. For TCRbeta analysis, collaborators shipped samples as frozen whole blood, isolated PBMCs, or DNA extracted from either of those sample types. Comment on this clone: Its antigen is currently not known. The junction departs from the called germline gene at one end, perhaps through a read error.

Including cysteine and phenylalanine, the CDR3 has 14 amino acids. The only DNA kept is the CDR3, 42 bases in frame from the first base. CDR1 and CDR2 are drawn from the germline V gene: SGDLS, YYNGEE. The immunoSEQ Assay, a bias-controlled multiplex PCR, was used to amplify TCRbeta CDR3 regions from genomic DNA. As for how the authors treated the data: Within the assay, amplification of reference gene primers was used to estimate how many nucleated cells each sample contained. Sequence reads were collapsed and filtered to measure the absolute abundance of every unique TCRbeta CDR3 rearrangement. For each sample, productive Simpson clonality was calculated as the square root of Simpson's diversity index across productive rearrangements. What TCRdb holds here is the immuneACCESS table cut down to in-frame rearrangements. Part of the clones is not present; checked against another copy, under half of the missing clones reflect an unresolved V gene, and the others are unexplained. V, J and clone size reflect that table, while D and trimming were determined from the DNA. The sample table holds some 340,000 clones, of which 65% to 85% were seen once. The top ten constitute approximately 3.1% of the sample.

The receptor chain draws on TRBV9 and TRBJ2-7, and possibly TRBD2, on 6 matching bases. Sequenced: peripheral blood. The sequence derives from a man aged 25-45 years with active or convalescent COVID-19. The DNA is as follows: TGTGCCAGCAGCCAGAGGGCCGGGAGCTACGGGCAGTACTTC. The encoded protein is CASSQRAGSYGQYF. With all but the CDR3 taken from the reference TRBV9 and TRBJ2-7 genes, the full variable domain is: DSGVTQTPKHLITATGQRVTLRCSPRSGDLSVYWYQQSLDQGLQFLIQYYNGEERAKGNILERFSAQQFPDLHSELNLSSLELGDSALYFCASSQRAGSYGQYFGPGTRLTVT.